This T cell receptor (beta chain) was recovered during a study of T cell responses to AZD1222 COVID-19 vaccine. Generated by immunoSEQ multiplex PCR, the TCRdb table keeps only in-frame clones and is missing some. The sample contains over 55,000 clones, roughly 80% of which appear only once. V gave up 0 bases and J gave up 2 bases, with 16 bases separating them. The germline V gene has CDR1 MNHEY and CDR2 SVGEGT. The CDR3 runs to 17 residues. Whole-study results and caveats: Baseline seropositivity occurred in only a handful of AZD1222 recipients. All repertoire sampling was performed exclusively after the peak T cell response.

Comments on this clone: Its antigen is unidentified.

This specimen consisted of peripheral blood, obtained 28 days after the second AZD1222 dose. This chain uses TRBV6-2 or TRBV6-3 with TRBJ1-1; tentatively, D is TRBD1 (6 bases). The TCR originated in an adult who received the AZD1222 COVID-19 vaccine. CDR3 residues: CASSYSPTGRSNTEAFF. Written as DNA, the CDR3 is TGTGCCAGCAGTTACTCGCCCACAGGGAGATCTAACACTGAAGCTTTCTTT.